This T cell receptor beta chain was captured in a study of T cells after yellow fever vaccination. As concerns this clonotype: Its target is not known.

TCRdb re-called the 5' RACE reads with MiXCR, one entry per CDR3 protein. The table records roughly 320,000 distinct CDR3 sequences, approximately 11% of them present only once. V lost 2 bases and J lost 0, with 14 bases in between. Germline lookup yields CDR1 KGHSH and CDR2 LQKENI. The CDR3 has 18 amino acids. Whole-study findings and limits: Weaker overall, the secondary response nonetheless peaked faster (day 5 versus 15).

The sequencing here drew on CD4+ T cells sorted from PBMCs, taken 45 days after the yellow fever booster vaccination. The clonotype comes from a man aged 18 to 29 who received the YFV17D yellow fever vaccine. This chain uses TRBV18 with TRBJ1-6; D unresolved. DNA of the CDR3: TGTGCCAGCTCACCAGCCACATGGAGGAGCTCCTATAATTCACCCCTCCACTTT. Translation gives CASSPATWRSSYNSPLHF.